This T cell receptor (beta chain) was obtained from a study of T cells expressing NK-cell markers. Turning to the study itself: Each TCR beta repertoire originated in sorted T cells that were CD3+CD56+NKG2C+, CD3+CD56+NKG2C- or CD3+CD56-NKG2C+.

For each CDR3 protein, TCRdb gives one entry from its re-call of the 5' RACE reads, without DNA. This sample lists approximately 150,000 distinct CDR3 sequences; its ten largest clones have 12%. Per the germline V gene, CDR1 is MNHEY and CDR2 is SVGAGI. CDR3 length: 19 amino acids. On this clonotype itself: Its antigen remains unknown.

Overall study findings and caveats: Several donors' CD3+CD56-NKG2C+ cells were dominated by the same clonotypes.

Material for sequencing was blood T cells: a sorted CD56 or NKG2C T cell subset, CD4+ or CD8+ T cells, or bulk PBMC T cells (not recorded which). The source of this sequence is a man aged 18 to 29 in good health. The V gene is TRBV6-5, the J gene TRBJ2-5; TCRdb reports TRBD1, a call that lacks DNA to check it against. This CDR3 reads CASSYRVGLVSGHQETQYF.